This TCR beta chain originates from a study of shared clonotypes between healthy human individuals. About the research overall: Each donor's CD8 memory used one plate, CD8 naive two, each CD4 subset three.

Study findings and constraints: It was the non-shared clonotypes that had lower generation probabilities than clonotypes shared by all four donors.

As regards this clone: Its cognate antigen is unknown.

Into CD45RA+ naive and CD45RA-negative memory subsets, the CD4+ cells were split. The CDR3 loop spans 15 amino acids. Germline CDR1 reads SGHNT; CDR2 reads YYREEE (reference sequence). Trimming at V came to 0 bases and at J to 5 bases, leaving 5 bases not matched to a gene. Using immunoSEQ multiplex PCR, the repertoire was profiled, and TCRdb retains in-frame clones only, with some absent. The table records 2 million to 2.5 million clones, 85% to 95% of them present only once. Sequences were obtained from naive CD4+ T cells from PBMCs. Subset specified: CD45RA+ positively selected. The V call is TRBV5-4, the J call TRBJ1-1, with 9 nucleotides matching TRBD1. The clonotype originates from a man aged 18 to 29 in good health. Some clones in this sample may be carry-over from other donors' samples. In DNA, the CDR3 is TGTGCCAGCAGCTTGGGTGGGGACAGGGTTACTGAAGCTTTCTTT. It translates to CASSLGGDRVTEAFF.